The 23 T cell receptor beta chains below all came from one sample that was sequenced in a study of metastatic and nonmetastatic thyroid tumors. MiXCR reprocessed the PCR reads for TCRdb. The sample holds around 8,200 clones, around 28% seen once. All patients were untreated before thyroid surgery. The material sequenced was tumor tissue. The origin of the receptors is a male donor with papillary thyroid cancer or a benign thyroid nodule (not recorded which). Some clones in this sample may be carry-over from other donors' samples.

This clone showed up many times. A single base separates this from a much larger clone, so it may be a read error. Other nucleotide sequences from this sample produce the same CDR3. J is TRBJ2-5 and V is TRBV6-1, with TRBD2 identical over 7 bases. The ends lost 7 bases at V and 9 bases at J; junction bases unmatched: 11. Germline assignment: CDR1 MNHNS and CDR2 SASEGT. The CDR3 totals 13 residues. CDR3 residues: CASTLGGSGAQYF. The CDR3 coding sequence is TGTGCCAGCACCCTAGGTGGGAGCGGGGCCCAGTACTTC.

By share, this clone counts as medium-sized (0.01 to 0.1%). The V and J genes are TRBV25-1 and TRBJ2-2, with D tentatively TRBD2 (5 bases). The CDR3 spans 14 residues. Germline V gene data show CDR1 as MGHDK and CDR2 as SYGVNS. V dropped 1 base and J dropped 7 bases, with 10 bases sitting between them. CDR3 sequence (DNA): TGTGCCAGCAGTGAATTAACCCGGGGCGGGGAGCTGTTTTTT. It translates to CASSELTRGGELFF.

Worth noting for this clone: Germline is not matched at one junction end, which may reflect a read error. The V and J genes are TRBV20-1 and TRBJ2-5; D is perhaps TRBD2 (6 bases). The CDR3 is 14 amino acids. Germline values: CDR1 DFQATT, CDR2 SNEGSKA (reference sequence). In DNA form, the CDR3 reads TGCAGTGCTAGTATGAGGCGGGGCGGAGATACCCATTACTTC. It is translated as CSASMRRGGDTHYF.

This chain uses TRBV7-9 with TRBJ1-2; a possible D gene is TRBD1 (6 bases). This CDR3 spans 14 amino acids. The germline V gene encodes CDR1 SEHNR and CDR2 FQNEAQ (reference sequence). Trimming pared 4 bases from V and 1 base from J, leaving 10 bases between. CDR3 region: CASSSQGVNYGYTF. The CDR3 coding sequence is TGTGCCAGCAGCTCACAGGGAGTTAACTATGGCTACACCTTC.

The chain is built from TRBV6-1 and TRBJ1-6; no clear D gene. The germline V gene encodes CDR1 MNHNS and CDR2 SASEGT. The CDR3 runs to 13 residues. V was shortened by 3 bases and J by 12 bases, with 12 bases between the two germline ends. The CDR3 nucleotides read TGTGCCAGCAGTGACTTCTCTCCGGGACCCCTCCACTTT. Translating gives CASSDFSPGPLHF.

By sample share, this clone is large. The chain joins TRBV6-2 or TRBV6-3 to TRBJ2-1, with TRBD1 matching 11 bases. V was pared by 6 bases and J by 8 bases, with 12 bases of the junction left unmatched. Germline CDR1 and CDR2: MNHEY and SVGEGT. There are 16 residues in the CDR3. The CDR3 sequence: CASSPQAGQGADEQFF. The CDR3, as DNA: TGTGCCAGCAGCCCCCAGGCCGGACAGGGGGCAGATGAGCAGTTCTTC.

In its sample, this clone was seen a few times. V usage is TRBV28 and J usage is TRBJ1-2, with a weak D call TRBD1 (6 bases). CDR3 length: 16 residues. V was cut by 6 bases and J by 6 bases, with 23 bases left in between. Germline CDR1 and CDR2: MDHEN and SYDVKM. This CDR3 reads CASRGVGGGGPDGYTF. As DNA, the CDR3 is TGTGCCAGCAGGGGAGTAGGGGGGGGGGGGCCTGATGGCTACACCTTC.

The chain employs TRBV20-1 and TRBJ2-2; no clear D. The germline V gene encodes CDR1 DFQATT and CDR2 SNEGSKA (reference sequence). Between the trimmed V and J ends, which lost 5 bases and 2 bases, there was a span of 3 bases. CDR3 length equals 11 residues. DNA of the CDR3: TGCAGTGCTCTTAACACCGGGGAGCTGTTTTTT. Protein product: CSALNTGELFF.

V is TRBV2 and J is TRBJ1-2; possible D gene TRBD1, 5 bases. V was clipped by 4 bases and J by 8 bases, with 8 bases between them. Germline CDR1 reads SNHLY; CDR2 reads FYNNEI. The CDR3 spans 11 residues. Here the CDR3 reads CASSVGEGYTF. In nucleotides, the CDR3 is TGTGCCAGCAGTGTAGGGGAAGGCTACACCTTC.

V gene TRBV4-3 combines with J gene TRBJ2-6, with a possible D match to TRBD1 (5 bases). There are 16 residues in the CDR3. Germline loops: CDR1 LGHNA, CDR2 YSLEER. Deletions cut 0 bases from V and 1 base from J, with 7 bases between. The DNA of the CDR3 is TGCGCCAGCAGCCAAGAGTCAGGGTCTGGGGCCAACGTCCTGACTTTC. It specifies CASSQESGSGANVLTF.

The chain joins TRBV5-1 to TRBJ2-1; no definite D call. Germline CDR1 and CDR2: SGHRS and YFSETQ. Trimming took 5 bases from V and 5 from J, leaving 8 bases between them. The CDR3 totals 12 residues. The CDR3 loop is CASRYSDNEQFF. CDR3 coding DNA: TGCGCCAGCAGGTATTCAGACAATGAGCAGTTCTTC.

This clone came up many times. Other nucleotide sequences from this sample produce the same CDR3. The CDR3 here is CASSLVSGDYGYTF. Here the CDR3 DNA reads TGTGCCAGCAGCTTAGTGTCAGGGGACTATGGCTACACCTTC. The chain is built from TRBV7-9 and TRBJ1-2; D might be TRBD1 (6 bases). Germline CDR1 reads SEHNR; CDR2 reads FQNEAQ (reference sequence). The length of the CDR3 is 14 residues. Trimming stripped 1 base from V and 3 bases from J, with 9 bases between.

V and J are TRBV2 and TRBJ2-2; D might be TRBD1 or TRBD2, each matching 6 bases. Germline CDR1 and CDR2: SNHLY and FYNNEI. The CDR3 extends over 16 amino acids. Trimming took 8 bases from V and 5 from J, leaving 21 bases between them. The CDR3 nucleotides are TGTGCCAGCGGGGGGCCGGGACTCCCCTCGACCGGGGAGCTGTTTTTT. It specifies CASGGPGLPSTGELFF.

For the CDR3, the DNA is TGCAGTGCTAGAGATTCGGGACTAGATACGCAGTATTTT. This sequence encodes CSARDSGLDTQYF. J is TRBJ2-3 and V is TRBV20-1, with D possibly TRBD2 on 6 matching bases. The V end was cut by 0 bases, the J end by 5 bases, with 9 bases between. The CDR3 consists of 13 residues. Looked up from germline, CDR1 is DFQATT and CDR2 is SNEGSKA (reference sequence).

The chain has TRBV24-1 and TRBJ1-4; 12 bases are shared with TRBD1. The CDR3 spans 17 residues. The germline V gene encodes CDR1 KGHDR and CDR2 SFDVKD. V trimming: 4 bases; J trimming: 4 bases; junction bases outside the gene matches: 6. The CDR3 region is CATSDRDRGRGNEKLFF. The CDR3 DNA reads TGTGCCACCAGTGACCGGGACAGGGGGCGAGGTAATGAAAAACTGTTTTTT.

This clone appeared a few times. This rearrangement joins TRBV12-3 or TRBV12-4 to TRBJ1-5; D gene ambiguous. CDR3 length: 14 residues. V shed 3 bases and J shed 4 bases, with 10 bases lying between them. The CDR3 DNA reads as TGTGCCAGCAGTTTCTACTGGGGAAATCAGCCCCAGCATTTT. Encoded protein: CASSFYWGNQPQHF.

This clone has a handful of counts. V usage is TRBV6-8 and J usage is TRBJ2-7; TRBD2 aligns across 7 bases. The CDR3 is made up of 16 amino acids. Germline V CDR1 and CDR2: MNHGY, SAAAGT. Trimming took 1 base from V and 3 from J; bases not matched to a gene: 9. The CDR3 sequence: CASSYLIGGDYYEQYV. The CDR3 DNA sequence: TGTGCCAGCAGTTACTTAATTGGTGGGGACTACTACGAGCAGTACGTC.

This chain links TRBV6-1 with TRBJ2-7, with D unclear. Deletions cut 6 bases from V and 2 bases from J, with 23 bases between. The V gene's germline CDR1 is MNHNS and CDR2 SASEGT. The CDR3 contains 17 residues. The CDR3 DNA reads TGTGCCAGCAGCTCGAAGTCAGGATCGGGTGCTCCCTACGAGCAGTACTTC. Translation gives CASSSKSGSGAPYEQYF.

V gene TRBV11-1 combines with J gene TRBJ2-5; D uncertain. CDR1 is SGHAT, CDR2 FQDESV, per germline (reference sequence). V shed 3 bases and J shed 7 bases, with 9 bases lying between them. This CDR3 has 12 amino acids. The CDR3 DNA reads TGTGCCAGCAGCTTTGGAGTGGGGACCCAGTACTTC. As protein: CASSFGVGTQYF.

The V call is TRBV11-3, the J call TRBJ2-3, with a possible D match to TRBD1 (5 bases). There are 15 residues in the CDR3. CDR1 and CDR2 from the germline V gene are SGHNT and YENEEA. The V and J ends lost 7 bases and 3 bases respectively, with 17 bases between them. In nucleotides, the CDR3 is TGTGCCAGCATGTGGACAAACAAAATAACAGATACGCAGTATTTT. Its translation is CASMWTNKITDTQYF.

The chain has TRBV19 and TRBJ2-7; the D is unclear. Trimming took 0 bases from V and 1 from J, leaving 22 bases between them. In germline, CDR1 is LNHDA, CDR2 SQIVND (reference sequence). The CDR3 sequence is 19 residues long. The CDR3 loop reads CASSIDPPRDGVVSYEQYV. The CDR3 nucleotides read TGTGCCAGTAGTATAGACCCGCCGCGCGATGGAGTAGTGTCCTACGAGCAGTACGTC.

This clone showed up just a few times. The V gene is TRBV6-1, the J gene TRBJ2-5; the D gene is possibly TRBD2 (7 bases). Germline loops: CDR1 MNHNS, CDR2 SASEGT. V lost 7 bases and J 5 bases, leaving 20 bases between the germline ends. CDR3 length equals 15 residues. CDR3 region: CASTNRGGSPETQYF. In DNA form, the CDR3 reads TGTGCCAGCACCAACCGCGGGGGCTCCCCGGAGACCCAGTACTTC.

In nucleotides, the CDR3 is TGTGCCAGCATACAAAGGACAGGGAACATCTACGAGCAGTACTTC. Its protein is CASIQRTGNIYEQYF. The chain is built from TRBV6-1 and TRBJ2-7, with TRBD1 identical over 8 bases. The V gene's germline CDR1 is MNHNS and CDR2 SASEGT. This CDR3 has 15 residues. The junction had 11 bases not matched to a gene; V was cut back by 7 bases and J by 3 bases.